This TCR beta chain was sequenced during a study of identical twins. The study's findings and limits: Conclusions rested on cross-sectional statistics rather than following the same donors. Memory repertoires showed no such pattern, whereas abundant cord blood beta clonotypes carried fewer insertions.

Each CDR3 protein is one row after TCRdb ran MiXCR on the 5' RACE reads. This table has 420,000 or so distinct CDR3 sequences, 18% appearing once. At least ten counts were recorded for this clonotype. Its antigen remains unknown. Germline CDR1 DFQATT, CDR2 SNEGSKA (reference sequence). The CDR3 runs to 12 residues. V was shortened by 1 base and J by 4 bases, with 7 bases between the two germline ends. This chain uses TRBV20-1 with TRBJ1-2; D is unresolved. Sequenced sample: naive T cells sorted from blood. The TCR originated in a man aged 45-60 years in good health. CDR3 bases: TGCAGTGCTAGAGGGACCGGCTATGGCTACACCTTC. Translating it yields CSARGTGYGYTF.